Following are 23 T cell receptor beta chains from one sample sequenced in a study of regulatory T cells in long-lasting Graves disease. Time point described: newly diagnosed GD, antithyroid drugs for less than 3 months. Construction of the TCR library relied on RNA isolated from PBMCs. With iRepertoire HTBI primers and Arm-PCR of CDR3 regions, TCR beta libraries were built. MiXCR, run by TCRdb on the multiplex PCR reads, gives a single entry per CDR3 protein. The sample yields approximately 350,000 distinct CDR3 sequences, approximately 10% seen once. These data also formed part of another study, on T cells in Graves' hyperthyroidism and ophthalmopathy.

Sequenced material: peripheral blood mononuclear cells (PBMCs), taken at new diagnosis, from a patient treated with antithyroid drugs. The origin of the receptors is a woman aged 18-29 years with Graves disease.

This clonotype has at least ten counts. J is TRBJ2-1 and V is TRBV11-2; no reliable D call. The V and J ends lost 4 bases and 3 bases respectively, with 13 bases between them. CDR1 and CDR2 from the germline V gene are SGHAT and FQNNGV. This CDR3 has 15 residues. CDR3 nucleotide sequence: TGTGCCAGCAGCTCACCCCGGACGGGCTACAATGAGCAGTTCTTC. This encodes CASSSPRTGYNEQFF. Full variable domain (missing parts from reference TRBV11-2 and TRBJ2-1): EAGVAQSPRYKIIEKRQSVAFWCNPISGHATLYWYQQILGQGPKLLIQFQNNGVVDDSQLPKDRFSAERLKGVDSTLKIQPAKLEDSAVYLCASSSPRTGYNEQFFGPGTRLTVL.

This clonotype was picked up many times. The chain employs TRBV7-2 and TRBJ1-3, with no clear D. Per germline, CDR1 SGHTA and CDR2 FQGNSA. The CDR3 sequence is 18 residues long. V shed 0 bases and J shed 0 bases, with 15 bases lying between them. The CDR3: CASSLAKSSARSGNTIYF. The CDR3 DNA follows: TGTGCCAGCAGCTTAGCAAAGTCTTCCGCCCGCTCTGGAAACACCATATATTTT.

The table lists this clonotype with a few counts. This chain uses TRBV7-9 with TRBJ1-6; D not resolved. Per the germline V gene, CDR1 is SEHNR and CDR2 is FQNEAQ (reference sequence). Trimming removed 5 bases from V and 8 bases from J, with 4 bases in between. CDR3 length: 11 amino acids. The CDR3 reads CASSNDSPLHF. The CDR3 nucleotides read TGTGCCAGCAGCAACGATTCACCCCTCCACTTT.

This clonotype was seen repeatedly, ten times or more. The genes are TRBV6-2 or TRBV6-3 and TRBJ1-4; D gene uncertain. The V end lost 2 bases, the J end lost 5 bases, and 6 bases lay between the germline ends. Germline CDR1 reads MNHEY; CDR2 reads SVGEGT. CDR3 length: 13 residues. CDR3 residues: CASSYRVNEKLFF. The CDR3 nucleotides read TGTGCCAGCAGTTACCGGGTAAATGAAAAACTGTTTTTT.

Ten or more counts support this clonotype. The junction differs from germline at one of its ends, possibly a read error. V is TRBV7-2 and J is TRBJ2-2; D is ambiguous. The CDR3 sequence is 15 residues long. Looked up from germline, CDR1 is SGHTA and CDR2 is FQGNSA. The CDR3 spells CAGSFMQENTGELFF. Written as DNA, the CDR3 is TGTGCCGGCAGCTTTATGCAGGAAAACACCGGGGAGCTGTTTTTT.

The chain carries TRBV25-1 and TRBJ1-4; no reliable D call. This CDR3 is 12 amino acids long. V was shortened by 5 bases and J by 6 bases, with 7 bases between the two germline ends. Germline lookup yields CDR1 MGHDK and CDR2 SYGVNS. CDR3 sequence reads: CASSRGYEKLFF. The CDR3 nucleotides are TGTGCCAGCAGTAGAGGTTATGAAAAACTGTTTTTT.

This clonotype was recorded many times. The chain is built from TRBV15 and TRBJ1-2; possibly TRBD1 for D (6 bases). CDR3 length: 16 residues. The V gene lost 1 base and the J gene lost 8 bases, with 20 bases spanning the gap. Germline V gene lookup returns CDR1 LNHNV and CDR2 YYDKDF (reference sequence). The chain's CDR3 is CATSRAPTGEWQGYTF. The CDR3 nucleotides are TGTGCCACCAGCAGAGCCCCGACAGGCGAATGGCAGGGCTACACCTTC.

This clonotype was picked up many times. The chain joins TRBV19 to TRBJ2-5; D is unclear. Trimming pared 3 bases from V and 1 base from J, leaving 6 bases between. Germline V gene data show CDR1 as LNHDA and CDR2 as SQIVND (reference sequence). This CDR3 has 13 residues. Here the CDR3 DNA reads TGTGCCAGTAGTATCTATGTCCAAGAGACCCAGTACTTC. Translated: CASSIYVQETQYF. Combining the CDR3 with reference TRBV19 and TRBJ2-5 gives the whole variable domain DGGITQSPKYLFRKEGQNVTLSCEQNLNHDAMYWYRQDPGQGLRLIYYSQIVNDFQKGDIAEGYSVSREKKESFPLTVTSAQKNPTAFYLCASSIYVQETQYFGPGTRLLVL.

This clonotype was recorded at least ten times. The chain carries TRBV3-1 and TRBJ2-3; D may be TRBD1 or TRBD2 (6 bases each). This CDR3 is 15 amino acids long. V was shortened by 2 bases and J by 0 bases, with 9 bases between the two germline ends. The germline CDR1 and CDR2 sequences are LGHDT and YNNKEL (reference sequence). The CDR3 bases are TGTGCCAGCAGCCAACGGGGGCGCAGCACAGATACGCAGTATTTT. It encodes CASSQRGRSTDTQYF.

There are many counts of this clonotype. This chain links TRBV7-2 with TRBJ2-5; D gene uncertain. Trimming left V 4 bases short and J 9 bases short, with 9 bases between. Germline V gene data show CDR1 as SGHTA and CDR2 as FQGNSA. The CDR3 length is 11 residues. CDR3 in DNA: TGTGCCAGCAGCTGGTACTATTCCCAGTACTTC. It yields the protein CASSWYYSQYF.

In its sample, this clonotype was seen a few times. The gene calls are TRBV3-1 and TRBJ2-7, with 7 bases matching TRBD1. V trimming: 0 bases; J trimming: 5 bases; junction bases outside the gene matches: 4. Germline lookup yields CDR1 LGHDT and CDR2 YNNKEL (reference sequence). The CDR3 has 14 amino acids. DNA for the CDR3: TGTGCCAGCAGCCAAGATGGGGACAGCCACGAGCAGTACTTC. This encodes CASSQDGDSHEQYF.

This chain uses TRBV19 with TRBJ1-5; D ambiguous. V shed 10 bases and J shed 2 bases, with 12 bases lying between them. The germline V gene has CDR1 LNHDA and CDR2 SQIVND (reference sequence). The CDR3 runs to 13 residues. In nucleotides, the CDR3 is TGTGCCACTCCGGGCCCAGGCAATCAGCCCCAGCATTTT. It encodes CATPGPGNQPQHF.

As concerns this clonotype: Here the CDR3 omits its conserved ending phenylalanine or tryptophan, so a read error is the likely source. The rearrangement uses TRBV29-1 and TRBJ2-5; 8 positions agree with TRBD1. This CDR3 spans 13 amino acids. After removal of 3 bases from V and 4 bases from J, the junction contained 4 bases not matched to a gene. CDR1 and CDR2 from the germline V gene are SQVTM and ANQGSEA. CDR3: CSVDRGLGETQYL. In DNA form, the CDR3 reads TGCAGCGTTGACAGGGGGCTGGGAGAGACCCAGTACCTC.

The rearrangement joins TRBV4-2 to TRBJ1-1, with D maybe TRBD1 (5 bases). The CDR3 runs to 17 residues. Germline assignment: CDR1 LGHNA and CDR2 YNFKEQ. V was trimmed by 2 bases and J by 8 bases, leaving 24 bases between them. The CDR3 DNA reads as TGTGCCAGCAGCCAACCCTACCCTGCCAGGGAAGGTGGGGAAGCTTTCTTT. Residues: CASSQPYPAREGGEAFF.

This clonotype was seen at least ten times. The rearrangement joins TRBV2 to TRBJ1-2; D not certain. Germline lookup yields CDR1 SNHLY and CDR2 FYNNEI. The CDR3 length is 14 residues. Trimming took off 1 base at V and 0 bases at J, with 6 bases between the two ends. For the CDR3, the DNA is TGTGCCAGCAGTGAAGTTGCAGCTAACTATGGCTACACCTTC. Translating it yields CASSEVAANYGYTF.

The sample holds many counts of this clonotype. This chain links TRBV7-3 with TRBJ2-1, with D possibly being TRBD2 (5 bases). Germline assignment: CDR1 SGHTA and CDR2 FQGTGA. CDR3 size: 16 residues. V dropped 3 bases and J dropped 7 bases, with 19 bases sitting between them. The CDR3 reads CASSFNPADLGNEQFF. CDR3 sequence (DNA): TGTGCCAGCAGCTTCAACCCAGCGGACTTGGGGAATGAGCAGTTCTTC. The entire variable domain, with the rest obtained from reference TRBV7-3 and TRBJ2-1, is as follows: GAGVSQTPSNKVTEKGKYVELRCDPISGHTALYWYRQSLGQGPEFLIYFQGTGAADDSGLPNDRFFAVRPEGSVSTLKIQRTERGDSAVYLCASSFNPADLGNEQFFGPGTRLTVL.

The chain carries TRBV30 and TRBJ2-1; no reliable D call. CDR3 length: 12 amino acids. V lost 0 bases to trimming and J lost 15 bases, with 15 bases between them. The germline gives CDR1 GTSNPN, CDR2 SVGIG (reference sequence). DNA for the CDR3: TGTGCCTGGAGTGTAAGTAGCCATTCGCGGTTCTTC. Protein: CAWSVSSHSRFF.

The chain combines TRBV19 with TRBJ2-7, with 9 nucleotides matching TRBD2. CDR1 LNHDA and CDR2 SQIVND come from the germline V gene (reference sequence). The CDR3 extends over 13 amino acids. With V trimmed by 1 base and J by 5 bases, 0 bases remained unmatched. In DNA form, the CDR3 reads TGTGCCAGTAGTATAGGCGGGAGGGACGAGCAGTACTTC. It is translated as CASSIGGRDEQYF.

In this sample, this clonotype turned up many times. V and J are TRBV7-2 and TRBJ2-1; tentatively, D is TRBD1 or TRBD2 (5 bases each). CDR3 length: 16 amino acids. Germline CDR1 SGHTA, CDR2 FQGNSA. Between the trimmed V and J ends, which lost 2 bases and 6 bases, there was a span of 17 bases. The CDR3 protein is CASSLLPRPRGNEQFF. CDR3 coding DNA: TGTGCCAGCAGCTTATTGCCCAGACCGAGGGGCAATGAGCAGTTCTTC.

This clonotype has ten or more counts. V gene TRBV7-2 combines with J gene TRBJ2-3, with D tentatively TRBD2 (6 bases). The germline V and J ends were trimmed by 1 base and 13 bases, with 15 bases remaining between them. Germline assignment: CDR1 SGHTA and CDR2 FQGNSA. The CDR3 sequence is 13 residues long. The CDR3: CASSLDLGTPKYF. The CDR3 bases are TGTGCCAGCAGCTTAGACTTAGGGACTCCGAAGTATTTT.

This clonotype was recorded at least ten times. The chain employs TRBV20-1 and TRBJ2-7; maybe TRBD1 (6 bases). CDR1 and CDR2 (germline): DFQATT, SNEGSKA (reference sequence). CDR3 length: 14 amino acids. The V end lost 5 bases, the J end lost 2 bases, and 16 bases lay between the germline ends. In nucleotides, the CDR3 is TGCAGTGCTCACCGGGACACAAGTACCTACGAGCAGTACTTC. Its protein product is CSAHRDTSTYEQYF.

This clonotype was seen at least ten times. This chain uses TRBV30 with TRBJ1-5; 7 nucleotides agree with TRBD1. The CDR3 is 14 residues long. Germline CDR1 reads GTSNPN; CDR2 reads SVGIG (reference sequence). J lost 5 bases, V lost 7 bases, and 11 bases had no gene match. CDR3 residues: CASRDRDSDQPQHF. The CDR3 bases are TGTGCCTCACGGGACCGGGACAGCGATCAGCCCCAGCATTTT.

CDR3 amino acids: CSVVGGQGNSDTQYF. The CDR3 DNA is TGCAGCGTTGTCGGGGGACAGGGAAATTCAGATACGCAGTATTTT. The chain combines TRBV29-1 with TRBJ2-3; 9 nucleotides agree with TRBD1. The CDR3 covers 15 residues. V was pared by 4 bases and J by 4 bases, with 9 bases of the junction left unmatched. The V gene's germline CDR1 is SQVTM and CDR2 ANQGSEA.